This T cell receptor beta chain originates from a study of T cell responses to AZD1222 COVID-19 vaccine. Looking at the study overall: Second-dose intervals of approximately 4 or approximately 12 weeks were pooled.

Concerning this clone itself: Antigen unknown.

Libraries were prepared by immunoSEQ multiplex PCR; TCRdb keeps only in-frame clonotypes and omits some of them. The table includes 55,000 to 75,000 clones, around 90% detected once. This CDR3 has 14 residues. After removal of 6 bases from V and 9 bases from J, the junction contained 11 bases not matched to a gene. Germline CDR1 MNHEY, CDR2 SVGAGI. Study conclusions and caveats: Mapped onto spike, vaccine-associated CD4 TCRs spanned it and were dominant at 160-218 and 743-854. Seropositive at baseline were only a handful of AZD1222 recipients.

Here the sequenced sample was peripheral blood, taken on day 0 of AZD1222 vaccination. The V gene is TRBV6-5, the J gene TRBJ2-1, with TRBD1 matching over 7 bases. The TCR originated in an adult in good health. The DNA for the CDR3 is TGTGCCAGCAGCAGACTCCTACAGGGGACTGAGCAGTTCTTC. This codes for CASSRLLQGTEQFF.